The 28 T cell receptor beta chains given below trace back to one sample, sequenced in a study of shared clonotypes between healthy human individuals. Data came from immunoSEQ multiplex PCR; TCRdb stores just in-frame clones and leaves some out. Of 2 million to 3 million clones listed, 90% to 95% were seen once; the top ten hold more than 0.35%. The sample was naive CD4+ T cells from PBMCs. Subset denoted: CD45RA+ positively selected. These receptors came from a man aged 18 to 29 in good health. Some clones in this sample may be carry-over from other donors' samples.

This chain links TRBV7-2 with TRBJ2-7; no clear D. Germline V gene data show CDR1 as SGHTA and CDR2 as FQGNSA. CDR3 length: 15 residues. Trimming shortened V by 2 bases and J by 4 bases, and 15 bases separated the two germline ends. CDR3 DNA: TGTGCCAGCAGCTTACTTTTTGGGTTGCGGTACGAGCAGTACTTC. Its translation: CASSLLFGLRYEQYF.

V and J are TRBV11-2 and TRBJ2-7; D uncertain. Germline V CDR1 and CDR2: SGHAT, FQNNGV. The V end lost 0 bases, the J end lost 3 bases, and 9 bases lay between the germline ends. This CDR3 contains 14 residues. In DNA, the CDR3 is TGTGCCAGCAGCTTAGAGCCTATCAACTACGAGCAGTACTTC. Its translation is CASSLEPINYEQYF.

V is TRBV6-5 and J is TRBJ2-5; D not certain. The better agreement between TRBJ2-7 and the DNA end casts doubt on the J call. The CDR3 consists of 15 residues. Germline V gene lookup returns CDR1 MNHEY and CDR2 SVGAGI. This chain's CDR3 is CASSYYSDNTYEQYF. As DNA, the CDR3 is TGTGCCAGCAGTTACTACAGCGACAATACGTACGAGCAGTACTTC.

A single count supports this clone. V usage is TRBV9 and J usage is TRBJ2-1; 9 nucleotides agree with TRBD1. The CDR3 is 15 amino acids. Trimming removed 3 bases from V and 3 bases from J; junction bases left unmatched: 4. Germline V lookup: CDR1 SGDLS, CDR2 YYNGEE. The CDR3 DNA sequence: TGTGCCAGCAGCGACCGACAGGGGGACTACAATGAGCAGTTCTTC. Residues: CASSDRQGDYNEQFF.

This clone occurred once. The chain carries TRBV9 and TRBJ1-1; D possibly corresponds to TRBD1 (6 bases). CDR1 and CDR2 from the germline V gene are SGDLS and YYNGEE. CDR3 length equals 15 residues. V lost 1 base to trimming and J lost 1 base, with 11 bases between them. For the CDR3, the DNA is TGTGCCAGCAGCGTACTGGGGGCGGGGAACACTGAAGCTTTCTTT. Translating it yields CASSVLGAGNTEAFF.

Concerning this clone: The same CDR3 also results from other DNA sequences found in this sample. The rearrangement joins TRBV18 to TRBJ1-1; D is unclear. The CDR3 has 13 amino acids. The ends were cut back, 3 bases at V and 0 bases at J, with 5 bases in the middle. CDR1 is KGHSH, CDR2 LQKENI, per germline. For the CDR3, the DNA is TGTGCCAGCTCACCGACCCTGAACACTGAAGCTTTCTTT. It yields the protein CASSPTLNTEAFF.

The CDR3 bases are TGTGCCAGCAGTGAAAGAGGGCCAACCGGATCTGGAAACACCATATATTTT. As protein: CASSERGPTGSGNTIYF. The chain carries TRBV6-1 and TRBJ1-3; D remains ambiguous. CDR1 and CDR2 (germline): MNHNS, SASEGT. The V end lost 2 bases, the J end lost 1 base, and 15 bases lay between the germline ends. The CDR3 is 17 amino acids.

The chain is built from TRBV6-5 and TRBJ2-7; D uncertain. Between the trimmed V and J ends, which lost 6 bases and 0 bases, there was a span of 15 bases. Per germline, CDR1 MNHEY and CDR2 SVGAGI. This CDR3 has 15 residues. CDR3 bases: TGTGCCAGCAGCCCCCCGGGTCGCCCCTCCTACGAGCAGTACTTC. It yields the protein CASSPPGRPSYEQYF.

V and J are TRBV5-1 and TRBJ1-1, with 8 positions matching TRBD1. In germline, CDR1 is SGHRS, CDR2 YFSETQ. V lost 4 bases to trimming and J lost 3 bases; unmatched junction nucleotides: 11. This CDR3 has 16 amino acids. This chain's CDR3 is CASSPPVRGPYTEAFF. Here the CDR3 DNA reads TGCGCCAGCAGCCCCCCGGTCAGGGGGCCTTACACTGAAGCTTTCTTT.

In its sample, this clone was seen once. CDR3 sequence (DNA): TGTGCCAGCACCCTATTAGGGGACACCGGGGAGCTGTTTTTT. Encoded protein: CASTLLGDTGELFF. The chain combines TRBV5-6 with TRBJ2-2; D might be TRBD1 (5 bases). This CDR3 has 14 amino acids. The germline CDR1 and CDR2 sequences are SGHDT and YYEEEE. V was shortened by 6 bases and J by 3 bases, with 12 bases between the two germline ends.

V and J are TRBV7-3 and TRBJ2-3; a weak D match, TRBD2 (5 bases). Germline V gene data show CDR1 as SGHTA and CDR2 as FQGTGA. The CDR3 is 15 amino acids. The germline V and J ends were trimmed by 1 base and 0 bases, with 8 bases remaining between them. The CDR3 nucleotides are TGTGCCAGCAGCTTAAATCTAGCCAGCACAGATACGCAGTATTTT. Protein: CASSLNLASTDTQYF.

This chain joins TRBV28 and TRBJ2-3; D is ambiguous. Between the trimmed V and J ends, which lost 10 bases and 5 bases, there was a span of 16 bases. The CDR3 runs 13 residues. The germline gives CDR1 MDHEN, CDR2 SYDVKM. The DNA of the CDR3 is TGTGCCACTGCCCTAGTTAGGCGAGATACGCAGTATTTT. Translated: CATALVRRDTQYF. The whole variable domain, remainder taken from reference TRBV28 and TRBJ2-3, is DVKVTQSSRYLVKRTGEKVFLECVQDMDHENMFWYRQDPGLGLRLIYFSYDVKMKEKGDIPEGYSVSREKKERFSLILESASTNQTSMYLCATALVRRDTQYFGPGTRLTVL.

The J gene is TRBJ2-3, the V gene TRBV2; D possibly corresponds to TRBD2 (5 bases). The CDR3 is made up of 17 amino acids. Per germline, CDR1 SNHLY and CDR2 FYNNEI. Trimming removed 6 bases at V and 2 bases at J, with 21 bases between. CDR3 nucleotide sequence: TGTGCCAGCAGGAGCGGACTGGGCAGAAGTTACACAGATACGCAGTATTTT. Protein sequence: CASRSGLGRSYTDTQYF.

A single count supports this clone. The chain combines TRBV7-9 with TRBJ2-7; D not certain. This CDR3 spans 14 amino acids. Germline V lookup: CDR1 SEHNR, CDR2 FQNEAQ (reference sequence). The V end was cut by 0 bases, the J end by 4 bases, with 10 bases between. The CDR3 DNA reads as TGTGCCAGCAGCTTAGCGCAGCCGAAGTACGAGCAGTACTTC. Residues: CASSLAQPKYEQYF.

In nucleotides, the CDR3 is TGTGCCAGCAAGAGTCTGGGGTCCGAGCAGTACTTC. This gives the protein CASKSLGSEQYF. The chain is built from TRBV2 and TRBJ2-7, with D unclear. Trimming removed 7 bases at V and 6 bases at J, with 13 bases between. CDR1 SNHLY and CDR2 FYNNEI come from the germline V gene. There are 12 residues in the CDR3.

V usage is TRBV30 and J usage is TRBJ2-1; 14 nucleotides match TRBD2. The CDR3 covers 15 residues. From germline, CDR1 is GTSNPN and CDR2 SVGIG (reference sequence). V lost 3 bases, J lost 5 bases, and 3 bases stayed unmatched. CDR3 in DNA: TGTGCCTGGAGCGTGACTAGCGGGAGGGACAATGAGCAGTTCTTC. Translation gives CAWSVTSGRDNEQFF.

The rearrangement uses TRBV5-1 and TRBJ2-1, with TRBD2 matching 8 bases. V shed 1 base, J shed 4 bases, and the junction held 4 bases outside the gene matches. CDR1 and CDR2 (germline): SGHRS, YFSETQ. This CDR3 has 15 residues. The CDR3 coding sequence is TGCGCCAGCAGCTTGTCCCCGGGGGGGTACAATGAGCAGTTCTTC. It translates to CASSLSPGGYNEQFF.

CDR3 DNA sequence: TGTGCCAGCAGTTTGGCCGGGACTTTCTCCTACGAGCAGTACTTC. Protein: CASSLAGTFSYEQYF. The J gene is TRBJ2-7, the V gene TRBV28, with D possibly TRBD2 on 6 matching bases. Germline CDR1 MDHEN, CDR2 SYDVKM. This CDR3 region has 15 residues. Trimming removed 3 bases at V and 0 bases at J, with 12 bases between.

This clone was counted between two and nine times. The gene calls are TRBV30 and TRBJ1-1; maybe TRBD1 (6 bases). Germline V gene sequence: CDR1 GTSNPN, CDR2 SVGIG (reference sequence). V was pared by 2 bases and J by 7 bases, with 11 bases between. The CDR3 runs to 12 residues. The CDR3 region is CAWSRGGHEAFF. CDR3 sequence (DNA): TGTGCCTGGAGTAGGGGGGGCCATGAAGCTTTCTTT.

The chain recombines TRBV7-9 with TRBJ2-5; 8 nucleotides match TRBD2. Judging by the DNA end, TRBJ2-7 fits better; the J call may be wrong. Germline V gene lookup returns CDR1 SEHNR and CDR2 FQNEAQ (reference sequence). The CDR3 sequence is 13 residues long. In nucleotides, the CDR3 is TGTGCCAGCAGCTCCCGGGAGGGAGGCGAGCAGTACTTC. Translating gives CASSSREGGEQYF.

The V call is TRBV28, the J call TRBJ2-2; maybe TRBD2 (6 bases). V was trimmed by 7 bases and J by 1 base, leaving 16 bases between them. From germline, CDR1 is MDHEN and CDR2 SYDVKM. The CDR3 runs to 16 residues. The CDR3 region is CASNRLGGGNTGELFF. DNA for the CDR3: TGTGCCAGCAACCGGCTGGGGGGAGGGAACACCGGGGAGCTGTTTTTT.

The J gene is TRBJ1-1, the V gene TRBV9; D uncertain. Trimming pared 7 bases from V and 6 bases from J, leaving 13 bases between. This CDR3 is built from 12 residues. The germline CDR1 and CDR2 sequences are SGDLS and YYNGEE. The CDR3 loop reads CASGSSAPEAFF. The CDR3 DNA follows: TGTGCCAGCGGATCGTCTGCCCCTGAAGCTTTCTTT.

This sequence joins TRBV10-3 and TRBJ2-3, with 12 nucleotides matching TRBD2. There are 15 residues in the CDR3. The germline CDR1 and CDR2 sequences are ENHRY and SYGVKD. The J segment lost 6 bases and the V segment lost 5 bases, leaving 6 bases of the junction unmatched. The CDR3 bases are TGTGCCATCAGTAAGACTAGCGGGAGAACGGATACGCAGTATTTT. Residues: CAISKTSGRTDTQYF.

CDR3 sequence (DNA): TGCAGCGTTGTCCGTAGCGGGGACGGGTTAAGGGCTTTCTTT. It translates to CSVVRSGDGLRAFF. The chain recombines TRBV29-1 with TRBJ1-1, with D perhaps TRBD1 (5 bases). CDR1 and CDR2 (germline): SQVTM, ANQGSEA. V dropped 4 bases and J dropped 11 bases, with 23 bases sitting between them. The CDR3 sequence is 14 residues long.

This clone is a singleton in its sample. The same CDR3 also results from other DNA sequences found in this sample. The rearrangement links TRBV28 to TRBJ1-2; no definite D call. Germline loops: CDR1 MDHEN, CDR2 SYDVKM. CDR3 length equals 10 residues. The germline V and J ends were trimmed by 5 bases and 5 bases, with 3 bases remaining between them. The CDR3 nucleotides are TGTGCCAGCAGTAGGTATGGCTACACCTTC. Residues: CASSRYGYTF.

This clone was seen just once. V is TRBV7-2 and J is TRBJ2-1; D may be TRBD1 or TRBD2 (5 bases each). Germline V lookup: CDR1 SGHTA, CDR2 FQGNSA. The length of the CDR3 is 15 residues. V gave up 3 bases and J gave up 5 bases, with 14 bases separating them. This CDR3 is CASSLAGTTDNEQFF. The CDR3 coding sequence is TGTGCCAGCAGCTTGGCCGGGACCACCGACAATGAGCAGTTCTTC.

CDR3 amino acids: CASGEGRVGHNEQFF. In DNA, the CDR3 is TGTGCCAGCGGGGAAGGTCGGGTAGGCCACAATGAGCAGTTCTTC. V is TRBV6-1 and J is TRBJ2-1; D is ambiguous. This CDR3 region has 15 residues. Trimming shortened V by 8 bases and J by 5 bases, and 19 bases separated the two germline ends. The germline V gene encodes CDR1 MNHNS and CDR2 SASEGT.

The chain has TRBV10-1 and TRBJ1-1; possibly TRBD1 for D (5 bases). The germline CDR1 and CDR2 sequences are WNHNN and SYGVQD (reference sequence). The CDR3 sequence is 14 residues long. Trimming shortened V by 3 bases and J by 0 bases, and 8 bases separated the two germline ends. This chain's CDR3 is CASSDGGMNTEAFF. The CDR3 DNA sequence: TGCGCCAGCAGTGATGGGGGAATGAACACTGAAGCTTTCTTT.